The rows below give T cell receptor beta chains drawn from one sample of a study of long-term antiretroviral therapy in people with HIV. Generated by immunoSEQ multiplex PCR, the TCRdb table keeps only in-frame clones and is missing some. The table shows approximately 10,000 clones, with roughly 80% occurring only once. The source material was unsorted PBMCs, sampled at the start of antiretroviral therapy, before treatment. The receptors were gathered from a man aged 30 to 45 with HIV. Each CDR3 is given with its conserved first and last residue. The D gene is left open where the match is weak. Not every row has a clone size; where given, it reads once, few, many or a size class.

clone_size j_call d_call v_call cdr3_aa cdr3_nt
NA TRBJ2-5 NA TRBV7-3 CASSSGPQETQYF TGTGCCAGCAGCTCAGGCCCCCAAGAGACCCAGTACTTC
NA TRBJ2-1 TRBD2 TRBV7-8 CASRVAGDTYNEQFF TGTGCCAGCAGGGTAGCGGGGGATACATACAATGAGCAGTTCTTC
few TRBJ2-3 TRBD2 TRBV7-2 CASSPRTSGGYTDTQYF TGTGCCAGCAGCCCGCGGACTAGCGGGGGTTACACAGATACGCAGTATTTT
NA TRBJ1-4 NA TRBV28 CASSPMWGYEKLFF TGTGCCAGCAGCCCCATGTGGGGGTATGAAAAACTGTTTTTT
few TRBJ1-3 NA TRBV19 CASSIVFRIGNTIYF TGTGCCAGTAGTATAGTCTTCAGGATCGGAAACACCATATATTTT
NA TRBJ1-5 NA TRBV7-2 CASSLVRGSQPQHF TGTGCCAGCAGCTTAGTTAGGGGTTCTCAGCCCCAGCATTTT
NA TRBJ2-6 NA TRBV28 CASSTQPRANVLTF TGTGCCAGCAGTACACAGCCTCGGGCCAACGTCCTGACTTTC
NA TRBJ1-1 NA TRBV25-1 CASSESGFGTEAFF TGTGCCAGCAGTGAATCTGGTTTCGGCACTGAAGCTTTCTTT
NA TRBJ2-7 NA TRBV28 CASSLFPNATTYEQYF TGTGCCAGCAGTTTATTTCCCAACGCCACCACCTACGAGCAGTACTTC
NA TRBJ2-3 NA TRBV10-2 CASSEASTTDTQYF TGCGCCAGCAGTGAGGCCTCGACCACAGATACGCAGTATTTT
once TRBJ2-7 TRBD1 TRBV18 CASSPPMGQAHEQYF TGTGCCAGCTCACCACCGATGGGACAGGCTCACGAGCAGTACTTC
NA TRBJ2-2 NA TRBV19 CASSIVGRHTGELFF TGTGCCAGTAGTATAGTCGGTCGACACACCGGGGAGCTGTTTTTT
once TRBJ2-3 TRBD2 TRBV5-1 CASTLAGGHSDTQYF TGCGCCAGCACCCTAGCGGGGGGCCACTCCGATACGCAGTATTTT
few TRBJ1-2 NA TRBV6-5 CASRGGGDYGYTF TGTGCCAGCCGCGGGGGGGGAGACTATGGCTACACCTTC
NA TRBJ1-5 NA TRBV19 CASNHAVGKEIPPQHF TGTGCCAGTAACCACGCTGTAGGGAAGGAGATTCCGCCCCAGCATTTT
NA TRBJ2-3 NA TRBV29-1 CSGGATDTQYF TGCAGCGGGGGGGCAACAGATACGCAGTATTTT
NA TRBJ2-3 TRBD2 TRBV19 CASSSLLAGRTDTQYF TGTGCCAGTAGTTCCCTACTAGCGGGGCGCACAGATACGCAGTATTTT
NA TRBJ1-4 NA TRBV23-1 CPTIPKLFF TGCCCCACCATCCCAAAACTGTTTTTT
NA TRBJ1-4 NA TRBV15 CATSRASGTNEKLFF TGTGCCACCAGCAGAGCTTCGGGAACTAATGAAAAACTGTTTTTT
NA TRBJ2-5 NA TRBV7-7 CASSLGGGASGAETQYF TGTGCTAGCAGCTTAGGGGGTGGGGCTAGCGGTGCGGAGACCCAGTACTTC
NA TRBJ2-1 TRBD1 TRBV6-1 CASTWTGINEQFF TGTGCCAGCACCTGGACAGGGATTAATGAGCAGTTCTTC
NA TRBJ2-7 NA TRBV7-2 CASSLDSYAGYEQYF TGTGCCAGCAGCTTAGATTCTTATGCGGGCTACGAGCAGTACTTC
NA TRBJ2-7 TRBD1 TRBV13 CASSSRDRGNEQYF TGTGCCAGCAGCTCCCGGGACAGGGGAAACGAGCAGTACTTC
NA TRBJ2-3 NA TRBV5-5 CASSLEGEWDTQYF TGTGCCAGCAGCTTGGAAGGGGAATGGGATACGCAGTATTTT
NA TRBJ2-3 TRBD1 TRBV2 CARGTEPTDTQYF TGTGCCAGGGGGACAGAACCCACAGATACGCAGTATTTT
NA TRBJ1-1 NA TRBV18 CASSPNAGATEAFF TGTGCCAGCTCACCGAACGCGGGGGCCACTGAAGCTTTCTTT
few TRBJ1-6 NA TRBV6-6 CASSYTVQSPLHF TGTGCCAGCAGTTACACCGTACAATCACCCCTCCACTTT
once TRBJ2-1 TRBD2 TRBV5-6 CASSSQRLAGGRNEQFF TGTGCCAGCAGCTCCCAAAGACTAGCGGGGGGGAGGAATGAGCAGTTCTTC
few TRBJ1-5 NA TRBV11-2 CASSLEGGGGNQPQHF TGTGCCAGCAGCTTAGAGGGTGGAGGGGGCAATCAGCCCCAGCATTTT
NA TRBJ2-1 NA TRBV9 CASSVPLLATYNEQFF TGTGCCAGCAGCGTCCCACTGCTAGCAACCTACAATGAGCAGTTCTTC
NA TRBJ2-3 NA TRBV7-2 CASSSLGPSSADTQYF TGTGCCAGCAGCTCATTGGGGCCGTCCTCGGCAGATACGCAGTATTTT
few TRBJ1-5 NA TRBV5-5 CASSLGDGQPQHF TGTGCCAGCAGCTTGGGGGATGGCCAGCCCCAGCATTTT
NA TRBJ2-1 TRBD2 TRBV4-3 CASSQDLGLADNEQFF TGCGCCAGCAGCCAAGATCTTGGGCTAGCGGACAATGAGCAGTTCTTC
NA TRBJ2-5 NA TRBV12-5 CASGPSYSSAQYF TGTGCTAGTGGCCCCTCCTACTCGAGCGCCCAGTACTTC
few TRBJ1-2 NA TRBV6-5 CASSYRFLYGYTF TGTGCCAGCAGTTACCGGTTCCTCTATGGCTACACCTTC
NA TRBJ1-3 NA TRBV11-1 CASSKGPISGNTIYF TGTGCCAGCAGTAAGGGACCGATTTCTGGAAACACCATATATTTT
NA TRBJ1-1 NA TRBV7-2 CASSLLQGSYTEAFF TGTGCCAGCAGCTTACTCCAGGGGAGCTACACTGAAGCTTTCTTT
NA TRBJ1-2 NA TRBV5-8 CASSAEGYRNYGYTF TGTGCCAGCAGCGCGGAGGGTTACAGGAACTATGGCTACACCTTC
few TRBJ1-2 NA TRBV27 CASTPGTAPFNYGYTF TGTGCCAGCACTCCTGGTACAGCACCCTTCAACTATGGCTACACCTTC
NA TRBJ2-7 TRBD1 TRBV2 CASRFDRGGYEQYF TGTGCCAGCAGGTTCGACAGGGGGGGCTACGAGCAGTACTTC
NA TRBJ1-2 TRBD1 TRBV5-1 CASSHGQGLSANYGYTF TGCGCCAGCAGCCACGGACAGGGCTTATCCGCCAACTATGGCTACACCTTC
medium-sized TRBJ2-7 NA TRBV4-1 CASSPGSGIYEQYF TGCGCCAGCAGCCCAGGGAGTGGGATCTACGAGCAGTACTTC
NA TRBJ2-7 NA TRBV7-8 CASSSGRVTYEQYF TGTGCCAGCAGCTCCGGGCGGGTAACCTACGAGCAGTACTTC
NA TRBJ2-4 NA TRBV11-2 CASSPLNIQYF TGTGCCAGCAGCCCTTTAAACATTCAGTACTTC